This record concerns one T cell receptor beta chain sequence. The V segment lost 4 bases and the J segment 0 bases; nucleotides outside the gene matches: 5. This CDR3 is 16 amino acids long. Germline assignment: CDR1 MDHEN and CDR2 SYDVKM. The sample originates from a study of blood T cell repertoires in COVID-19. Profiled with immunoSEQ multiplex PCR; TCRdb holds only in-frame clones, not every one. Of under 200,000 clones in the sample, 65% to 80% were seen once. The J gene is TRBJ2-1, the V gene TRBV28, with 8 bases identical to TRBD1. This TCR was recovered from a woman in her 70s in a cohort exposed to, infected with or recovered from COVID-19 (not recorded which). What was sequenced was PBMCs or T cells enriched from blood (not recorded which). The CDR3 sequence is CASSWTGPSSYNEQFF. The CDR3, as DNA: TGTGCCAGCAGTTGGACAGGGCCGAGCTCCTACAATGAGCAGTTCTTC.